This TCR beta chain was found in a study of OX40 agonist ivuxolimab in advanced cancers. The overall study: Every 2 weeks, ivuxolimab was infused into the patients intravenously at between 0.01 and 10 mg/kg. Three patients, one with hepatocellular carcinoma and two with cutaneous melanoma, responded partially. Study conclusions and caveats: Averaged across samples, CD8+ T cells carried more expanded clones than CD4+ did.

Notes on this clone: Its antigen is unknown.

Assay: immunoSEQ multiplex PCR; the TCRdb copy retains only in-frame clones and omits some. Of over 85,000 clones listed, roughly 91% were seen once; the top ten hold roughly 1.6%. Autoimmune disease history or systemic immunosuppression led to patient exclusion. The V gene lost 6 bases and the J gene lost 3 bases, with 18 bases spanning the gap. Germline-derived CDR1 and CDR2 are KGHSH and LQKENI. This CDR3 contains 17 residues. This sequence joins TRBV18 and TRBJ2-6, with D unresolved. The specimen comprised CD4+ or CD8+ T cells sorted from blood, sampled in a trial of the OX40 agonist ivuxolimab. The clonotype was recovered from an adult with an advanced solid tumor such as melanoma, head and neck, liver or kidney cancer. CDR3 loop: CASSPETRFRGANVLTF. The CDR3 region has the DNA TGTGCCAGCTCCCCGGAGACCCGGTTTCGTGGGGCCAACGTCCTGACTTTC.